This is a list of T cell receptor beta chains from one sample in a study of cytomegalovirus exposure and HLA in healthy donors. Here immunoSEQ multiplex PCR was the method, and the copy in TCRdb shows in-frame clones only, minus some. The sample lists around 92,000 clones; approximately 75% were seen once. Sequencing was carried out using PBMCs. The receptor source for this set is a female donor in good health and CMV-seropositive. Both conserved end residues are part of each CDR3. The order of the fields is J gene, V gene, CDR3 protein.

TRBJ2-3 | TRBV2 | CASSGTGDTQYF
TRBJ2-7 | TRBV7-3 | CASSPSGGPYEQYF
TRBJ1-6 | TRBV7-8 | CASSLERGHDSPLHF
TRBJ1-5 | TRBV10-3 | CAISEPGTVQPQHF
TRBJ2-2 | TRBV21-1 | CASSSRCEEATGELFF
TRBJ2-3 | TRBV30 | CAWSVAGRWDTQYF
TRBJ2-2 | TRBV28 | CASSLLSVTGELFF
TRBJ1-4 | TRBV4-3 | CASSRRGRGEKLFF
TRBJ2-2 | TRBV9 | CASSHFGTGKTGELFF
TRBJ1-2 | TRBV11-3 | CASSSPGQLYGYTF
TRBJ2-7 | TRBV18 | CASSPSTGYEQYF
TRBJ2-3 | TRBV6-6 | CASKSGGSDTQYF
TRBJ2-5 | TRBV28 | CASRAGKETQYF
TRBJ2-7 | TRBV29-1 | CSVVYGTGAYEQYF
TRBJ2-5 | TRBV30 | CAWEQQIQETQYF
TRBJ2-2 | TRBV7-3 | CASSLGLNTGELFF
TRBJ2-1 | TRBV18 | CASSVGAGGNNEQFF
TRBJ2-5 | TRBV7-9 | CASSLLADQETQYF
TRBJ2-2 | TRBV2 | CASRWGSWRTGELFF
TRBJ1-5 | TRBV27 | CASGPGQGHQPQHF
TRBJ1-2 | TRBV28 | CASSSGHSYGYTF
TRBJ1-5 | TRBV6-5 | CASSPDRESPQHF
TRBJ2-6 | TRBV7-2 | CASSLVRSGANVLTF
TRBJ1-6 | TRBV5-4 | CASSAGDRDNSPLHF
TRBJ2-1 | TRBV6-6 | CASSHGTSGGNEQFF
TRBJ1-2 | TRBV11-2 | CASSLDLTGVGYGYTF
TRBJ1-2 | TRBV30 | CAWSVRETWVRGYTF
TRBJ2-5 | TRBV25-1 | CASSDAGSLAQYF
TRBJ2-7 | TRBV7-2 | CASSPGGGRYEQYF
TRBJ1-2 | TRBV15 | CATSPRDRTNYGYTF